The clone carrying this TCR beta chain was observed a single time. TCRdb's table, derived via immunoSEQ multiplex PCR, lists solely in-frame clones and lacks some. The sample holds some 360,000 clones; 70% to 90% are singletons and the top ten take over 2%. CDR3 size: 15 residues. Deletions cut 2 bases from V and 10 bases from J, with 20 bases between. From germline, CDR1 is MNHEY and CDR2 SVGAGI. The sample belongs to a study of blood T cell repertoires in COVID-19. Background on the study: The United States, Italy and Spain supplied acute and convalescent COVID-19 samples. T cells, B-cell-depleted T cells, or PBMCs provided the cDNA or gDNA that served as material.

Source material: peripheral blood. V is TRBV6-5 and J is TRBJ2-5; D may be TRBD1 (6 bases). This clonotype was obtained from a woman aged 55-70 years with COVID-19, enrolled during active disease. The CDR3 DNA reads as TGTGCCAGCAGTTACCGCCGGGACATCGAAAGGGACCAGTACTTC. Encoded protein: CASSYRRDIERDQYF.